This T cell receptor beta chain was sequenced in a study of Graves' ophthalmopathy and Graves' hyperthyroidism. Isolation of PBMCs was performed using over 8 ml of fresh peripheral blood. The CDR3 runs 13 residues. Unmatched junction bases numbered 3, after V lost 3 bases and J lost 4 bases. Germline V gene data show CDR1 as KGHSH and CDR2 as LQKENI. General study points: In blood appeared most of the expanded thyroid clonotypes whose frequency exceeded 0.001.

Amplifying from RNA transcripts, the study obtained TCR beta CDR3 regions. First-round RT-PCR employed HTBI primers, with a second-round multiplex PCR after it. TCRdb re-derived calls from the multiplex PCR reads in MiXCR, one entry per CDR3 protein. Altogether under 800,000 distinct CDR3 sequences are present, 22% being singletons, with the ten largest covering more than 5.5%. As concerns this clonotype: Its antigen is undetermined.

The chain has TRBV18 and TRBJ2-7, with 7 bases that match TRBD1. The origin of this receptor is a woman between 18 and 30 years old with stable Graves' hyperthyroidism. Some clones in this sample may be carry-over from other donors' samples. Sequencing input: peripheral blood. The CDR3 DNA reads as TGTGCCAGCTCACCGGCCAGGGGGTACGAGCAGTACTTC. Protein: CASSPARGYEQYF.